This TCR beta chain was observed in a study of T cell responses to AZD1222 COVID-19 vaccine. Second-dose intervals of approximately 4 or approximately 12 weeks were pooled. Germline loops: CDR1 ENHRY, CDR2 SYGVKD. There are 17 residues in the CDR3. V gave up 11 bases and J gave up 10 bases, with 30 bases separating them. General study points: Donors in the cohort were predominantly white British and more often female, and clonal diversity was possibly underestimated. Spike-specific TCR breadth and depth both grew after two AZD1222 doses. Researchers report vaccine-associated CD4 TCRs spanning spike, with dominance at 160-218 and 743-854.

This clone was seen once. Its antigen is undetermined. Sequencing was performed with immunoSEQ multiplex PCR; in TCRdb, only in-frame clones are kept and a portion is missing. Of 83,000 or so clones listed, roughly 90% are singletons. The TCR sequence derives from an adult who received the AZD1222 COVID-19 vaccine. The chain has TRBV10-3 and TRBJ1-6, with D unclear. The specimen comprised peripheral blood, sampled 28 days after the second AZD1222 dose. The chain's CDR3 is CASQSGTDDLRSSPLHF. DNA for the CDR3: TGTGCCTCCCAATCCGGAACAGATGACTTGAGGAGCTCACCCCTCCACTTT.